The 13 T cell receptor beta chains below were found in one sample sequenced in a study of T cell responses to AZD1222 COVID-19 vaccine. The protocol was immunoSEQ multiplex PCR, while the TCRdb copy is restricted to in-frame clones and leaves out a portion. The table shows roughly 160,000 clones, with around 85% occurring only once. The sequencing used peripheral blood, collected 28 days after the second AZD1222 dose. The origin of the receptors is an adult who received the AZD1222 COVID-19 vaccine.

This clone was observed a handful of times. This sequence joins TRBV19 and TRBJ1-5, with a possible D match to TRBD1 (6 bases). Germline V gives CDR1 LNHDA, CDR2 SQIVND (reference sequence). V was trimmed by 8 bases and J by 13 bases, leaving 12 bases between them. The CDR3 spans 10 residues. CDR3 amino acids: CASGGGSQHF. The CDR3 DNA follows: TGTGCCAGTGGAGGGGGGTCTCAGCATTTT.

This chain links TRBV5-1 with TRBJ2-2; no firm D call. The germline CDR1 and CDR2 sequences are SGHRS and YFSETQ. This CDR3 has 14 residues. Trimming pared 6 bases from V and 3 bases from J, leaving 12 bases between. CDR3 nucleotide sequence: TGCGCCAGCACGACACGGGCCTACACCGGGGAGCTGTTTTTT. This sequence encodes CASTTRAYTGELFF.

V usage is TRBV27 and J usage is TRBJ2-7; 9 bases match TRBD1. V gave up 8 bases and J gave up 4 bases; unmatched junction bases: 12. CDR3 size: 15 residues. Per germline, CDR1 MNHEY and CDR2 SMNVEV (reference sequence). The CDR3 DNA follows: TGTGCCAGCCACGAAGGCGGGACAGGGAAGTACGAGCAGTACTTC. This codes for CASHEGGTGKYEQYF.

The V gene is TRBV20-1, the J gene TRBJ1-5; D is undetermined. This CDR3 has 14 residues. The germline V and J ends were trimmed by 6 bases and 2 bases, with 14 bases remaining between them. Germline V gene sequence: CDR1 DFQATT, CDR2 SNEGSKA (reference sequence). The CDR3 DNA is TGCAGTGCCAGTTCCATCGTGGGCAATCAGCCCCAGCATTTT. Protein product: CSASSIVGNQPQHF.

This sequence joins TRBV15 and TRBJ1-4; D is uncertain. The germline gives CDR1 LNHNV, CDR2 YYDKDF (reference sequence). The CDR3 is 16 amino acids. V gave up 1 base and J gave up 4 bases, with 13 bases separating them. The CDR3: CATSRGYSGNNEKLFF. The DNA for the CDR3 is TGTGCCACCAGCAGAGGGTATTCGGGGAATAATGAAAAACTGTTTTTT.

This CDR3 is CASIQDVLNTEAFF. In DNA form, the CDR3 reads TGTGCCAGCATCCAGGACGTACTGAACACTGAAGCTTTCTTT. The J gene is TRBJ1-1, the V gene TRBV6-6; D remains unclear. The length of the CDR3 is 14 residues. Germline V gives CDR1 MNHNY, CDR2 SVGAGI (reference sequence). Trimming left V 7 bases short and J 0 bases short, with 12 bases between.

Note on this clone: Other nucleotide sequences in the sample specify the same CDR3. The V call is TRBV19, the J call TRBJ1-5; D not certain. The germline V gene has CDR1 LNHDA and CDR2 SQIVND (reference sequence). CDR3 length: 15 amino acids. V was pared by 3 bases and J by 0 bases, with 9 bases between. The CDR3 bases are TGTGCCAGTAGTATGGAGGAATATAGCAATCAGCCCCAGCATTTT. Translation gives CASSMEEYSNQPQHF.

This clone was counted once. The chain recombines TRBV7-9 with TRBJ1-2, with 8 bases identical to TRBD1. V lost 5 bases, J lost 4 bases, and 6 bases stayed unmatched. Germline CDR1 and CDR2: SEHNR and FQNEAQ (reference sequence). The CDR3 has 14 residues. The DNA of the CDR3 is TGTGCCAGCAGCCGAACGGACAGGGTCTATGGCTACACCTTC. It encodes CASSRTDRVYGYTF. Full variable domain (missing parts from reference TRBV7-9 and TRBJ1-2): DTGVSQNPRHKITKRGQNVTFRCDPISEHNRLYWYRQTLGQGPEFLTYFQNEAQLEKSRLLSDRFSAERPKGSFSTLEIQRTEQGDSAMYLCASSRTDRVYGYTFGSGTRLTVV.

The chain uses TRBV10-3 and TRBJ2-1; D is possibly TRBD1 or TRBD2 (5 bases each). Trimming pared 7 bases from V and 0 bases from J, leaving 16 bases between. Germline values: CDR1 ENHRY, CDR2 SYGVKD. This CDR3 contains 16 residues. In DNA, the CDR3 is TGTGCCATCACGGGGCAGGAGTCAAGCTCCTACAATGAGCAGTTCTTC. Translation: CAITGQESSSYNEQFF.

The chain has TRBV18 and TRBJ1-1; D is undetermined. In germline, CDR1 is KGHSH, CDR2 LQKENI. The V gene lost 3 bases and the J gene lost 5 bases, with 16 bases spanning the gap. The CDR3 contains 15 residues. The CDR3 region is CASSPLGLVGTEAFF. CDR3 DNA sequence: TGTGCCAGCTCACCCCTAGGGTTAGTAGGAACTGAAGCTTTCTTT.

This chain links TRBV4-2 with TRBJ1-4; 8 positions agree with TRBD1. The CDR3 sequence is 16 residues long. Losses at the gene ends were 8 bases for V and 0 bases for J; bases not matched to a gene: 8. Germline lookup yields CDR1 LGHNA and CDR2 YNFKEQ. CDR3 region: CASGDRNIATNEKLFF. The CDR3 nucleotides are TGTGCCAGCGGGGACAGGAATATTGCAACTAATGAAAAACTGTTTTTT.

The chain carries TRBV3-1 (or the pseudogene TRBV3-2) and TRBJ1-2; D might be TRBD1 (6 bases). The germline gives CDR1 LGHDT, CDR2 YNNKEL (reference sequence). V was shortened by 4 bases and J by 6 bases, with 15 bases between the two germline ends. This CDR3 contains 14 residues. Here the CDR3 DNA reads TGTGCCAGCAGCCCAGGGGTCAGGGTACATGGCTACACCTTC. It codes for CASSPGVRVHGYTF.

The chain employs TRBV5-6 and TRBJ2-7, with 8 nucleotides matching TRBD1. The CDR3 totals 14 residues. The germline CDR1 and CDR2 sequences are SGHDT and YYEEEE. The V segment lost 3 bases and the J segment 4 bases; nucleotides outside the gene matches: 6. This chain's CDR3 is CASSWGQGAYEQYF. The DNA for the CDR3 is TGTGCCAGCAGCTGGGGGCAGGGGGCGTACGAGCAGTACTTC.